This TCR beta chain was identified during a study of response to subunit inactivated influenza vaccine. The length of the CDR3 is 16 residues. Germline values: CDR1 MDHEN, CDR2 SYDVKM. V was pared by 2 bases and J by 2 bases, with 8 bases of the junction left unmatched. The sample holds one count of this clonotype. TCRdb redid the calling of the RT-PCR reads with MiXCR, one entry per CDR3 protein. Among roughly 760,000 distinct CDR3 sequences listed, 20% to 25% were seen once. The J gene is TRBJ2-7, the V gene TRBV28; 8 positions match TRBD2. Sequencing used PBMCs from blood, obtained about 5 days after vaccination. The clonotype originates from a man in his forties or fifties who received an inactivated influenza vaccine. The CDR3 sequence: CASSLAGREGAYEQYF. As DNA, the CDR3 is TGTGCCAGCAGTTTAGCAGGTCGGGAGGGGGCCTACGAGCAGTACTTC. Full variable domain (remainder filled in from reference TRBV28 and TRBJ2-7): DVKVTQSSRYLVKRTGEKVFLECVQDMDHENMFWYRQDPGLGLRLIYFSYDVKMKEKGDIPEGYSVSREKKERFSLILESASTNQTSMYLCASSLAGREGAYEQYFGPGTRLTVT.